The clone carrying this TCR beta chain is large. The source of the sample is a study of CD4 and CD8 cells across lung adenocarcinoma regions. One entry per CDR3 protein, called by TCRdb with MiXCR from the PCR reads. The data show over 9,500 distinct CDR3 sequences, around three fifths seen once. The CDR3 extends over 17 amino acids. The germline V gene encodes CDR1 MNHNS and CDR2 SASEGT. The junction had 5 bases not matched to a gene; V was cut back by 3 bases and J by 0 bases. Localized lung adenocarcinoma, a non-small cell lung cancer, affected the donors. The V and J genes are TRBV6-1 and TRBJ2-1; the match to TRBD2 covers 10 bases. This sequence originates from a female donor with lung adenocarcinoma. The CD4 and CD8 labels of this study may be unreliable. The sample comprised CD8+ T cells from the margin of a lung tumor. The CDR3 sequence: CASSDLAGGVSYNEQFF. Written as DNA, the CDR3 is TGTGCCAGCAGTGACTTAGCGGGGGGCGTCTCCTACAATGAGCAGTTCTTC.